A selection of T cell receptor beta chains follows, all from one sample in a study of T cell changes during pregnancy in multiple sclerosis. Profiled with immunoSEQ multiplex PCR; TCRdb holds only in-frame clones, not every one. The data show 75,000 to 80,000 clones, around 95% seen once. The sample was peripheral blood, taken in the second trimester of pregnancy. These receptor sequences come from a female donor in good health, enrolled as a control in a pregnancy study. Each CDR3 is given without its conserved first and last residue. A D gene is named only where the DNA matches it firmly.

cdr3_aa: ALGQGWGTGELF
v_call: TRBV30
j_call: TRBJ2-2
d_call: NA

cdr3_aa: ASSLATGGAANYGYT
v_call: TRBV7-9
j_call: TRBJ1-2
d_call: TRBD1

cdr3_aa: ASSLGGSQTGELF
v_call: TRBV7-2
j_call: TRBJ2-2
d_call: NA

cdr3_aa: ASSYRGPSSYEQY
v_call: TRBV19
j_call: TRBJ2-7
d_call: TRBD1

cdr3_aa: ASRTLNTEAF
v_call: TRBV6-5
j_call: TRBJ1-1
d_call: NA

cdr3_aa: ASSLQSGASNSPLH
v_call: TRBV5-1
j_call: TRBJ1-6
d_call: NA

cdr3_aa: ASSDPFRGANTEAF
v_call: TRBV25-1
j_call: TRBJ1-1
d_call: NA

cdr3_aa: ASSLGTSGGRRQY
v_call: TRBV11-1
j_call: TRBJ2-3
d_call: TRBD2

cdr3_aa: ASRPHETVSTDTQY
v_call: TRBV27
j_call: TRBJ2-3
d_call: NA

cdr3_aa: ASSSSVGGYT
v_call: TRBV6-5
j_call: TRBJ1-2
d_call: NA

cdr3_aa: ASSGETGQTGELF
v_call: TRBV9
j_call: TRBJ2-2
d_call: TRBD1

cdr3_aa: ASSSRTSTDTQY
v_call: TRBV5-5
j_call: TRBJ2-3
d_call: NA

cdr3_aa: ATLTGWEQY
v_call: TRBV5-1
j_call: TRBJ2-7
d_call: TRBD1

cdr3_aa: ASSIQGRQQNTEAF
v_call: TRBV19
j_call: TRBJ1-1
d_call: NA

cdr3_aa: ASSLGTVANTGELF
v_call: TRBV7-7
j_call: TRBJ2-2
d_call: TRBD1

cdr3_aa: ASSLGRGDSYEQY
v_call: TRBV5-1
j_call: TRBJ2-7
d_call: NA

cdr3_aa: ASSNQGQGLSYEQY
v_call: TRBV19
j_call: TRBJ2-7
d_call: TRBD1

cdr3_aa: ASSGGRPGQGRETQY
v_call: TRBV2
j_call: TRBJ2-5
d_call: TRBD1

cdr3_aa: ASSFRPGLAGEETQY
v_call: TRBV5-1
j_call: TRBJ2-5
d_call: TRBD2

cdr3_aa: ASIGTGGIGELF
v_call: TRBV2
j_call: TRBJ2-2
d_call: TRBD1